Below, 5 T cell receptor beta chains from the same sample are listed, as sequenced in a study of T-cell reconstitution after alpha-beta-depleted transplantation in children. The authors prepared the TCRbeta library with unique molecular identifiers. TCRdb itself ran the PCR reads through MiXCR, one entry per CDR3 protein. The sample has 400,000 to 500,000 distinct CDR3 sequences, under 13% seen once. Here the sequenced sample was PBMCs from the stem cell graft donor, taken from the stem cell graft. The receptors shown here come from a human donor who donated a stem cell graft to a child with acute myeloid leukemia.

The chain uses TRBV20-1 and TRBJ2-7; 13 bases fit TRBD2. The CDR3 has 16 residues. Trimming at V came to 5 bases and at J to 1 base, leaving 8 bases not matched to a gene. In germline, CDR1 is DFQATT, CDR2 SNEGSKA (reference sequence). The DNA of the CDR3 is TGCAGTGCTTCGCCGGGACTAGCGGGAAAGTCCTACGAGCAGTACTTC. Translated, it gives CSASPGLAGKSYEQYF.

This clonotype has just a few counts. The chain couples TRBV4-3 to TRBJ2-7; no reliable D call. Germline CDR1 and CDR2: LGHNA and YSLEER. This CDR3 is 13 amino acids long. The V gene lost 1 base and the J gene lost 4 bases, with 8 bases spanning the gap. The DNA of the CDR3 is TGCGCCAGCAGCCAAGGGATCGAATACGAGCAGTACTTC. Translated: CASSQGIEYEQYF.

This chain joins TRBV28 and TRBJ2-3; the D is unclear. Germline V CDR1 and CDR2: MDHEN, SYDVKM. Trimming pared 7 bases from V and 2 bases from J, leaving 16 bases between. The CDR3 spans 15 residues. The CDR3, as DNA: TGTGCCAGCACCACGCCGACTGCGCTCACAGATACGCAGTATTTT. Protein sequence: CASTTPTALTDTQYF.

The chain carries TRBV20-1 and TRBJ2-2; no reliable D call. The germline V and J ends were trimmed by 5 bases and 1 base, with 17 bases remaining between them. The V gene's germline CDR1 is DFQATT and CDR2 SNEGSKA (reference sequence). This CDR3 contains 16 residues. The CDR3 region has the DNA TGCAGTGCTGCCGTAGTGCGCGGAGTGAACACCGGGGAGCTGTTTTTT. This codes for CSAAVVRGVNTGELFF.

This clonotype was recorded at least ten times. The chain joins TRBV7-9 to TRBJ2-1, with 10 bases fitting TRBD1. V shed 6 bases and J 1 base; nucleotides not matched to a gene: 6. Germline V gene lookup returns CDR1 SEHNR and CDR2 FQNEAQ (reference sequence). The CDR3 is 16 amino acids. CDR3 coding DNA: TGTGCCAGCAGATCCGGGACAGGGGTGTCCTACAATGAGCAGTTCTTC. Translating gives CASRSGTGVSYNEQFF.